A single sample gave rise to the 28 T cell receptor beta chains below, sequenced in a study of radiation and T cells in renal cell carcinoma. Repertoires were generated with immunoSEQ multiplex PCR, while TCRdb's copy carries only in-frame clones and drops some. The sample carries some 20,000 clones, more than 50% recorded once. Treatment of the sample: treatment-naive control, cytoreductive nephrectomy. Source: tumor tissue, taken from a patient whose treatment was nephrectomy without radiotherapy. These receptors were taken from a human donor with renal cell carcinoma.

This clone is deemed medium-sized (0.01 to 0.1%). The chain has TRBV4-3 and TRBJ2-7; TRBD1 is a possible D gene (6 bases). Deletions cut 4 bases from V and 2 bases from J, with 12 bases between. The CDR3 runs to 14 residues. Per the germline V gene, CDR1 is LGHNA and CDR2 is YSLEER. CDR3 region: CASSPVSGAYEQYF. CDR3 bases: TGCGCCAGCAGCCCTGTGTCAGGGGCCTACGAGCAGTACTTC.

This clone was observed a handful of times. The rearrangement joins TRBV5-1 to TRBJ1-1, with 7 bases lining up with TRBD1. The V segment lost 2 bases and the J segment 4 bases; nucleotides outside the gene matches: 5. In germline, CDR1 is SGHRS, CDR2 YFSETQ. CDR3 length equals 14 residues. The CDR3 DNA sequence: TGCGCCAGCAGCTTTACAGGGGTTGCCACTGAAGCTTTCTTT. Its protein product is CASSFTGVATEAFF.

The chain employs TRBV6-5 and TRBJ1-1; D is undetermined. Per the germline V gene, CDR1 is MNHEY and CDR2 is SVGAGI. The germline V and J ends were trimmed by 6 bases and 1 base, with 12 bases remaining between them. CDR3 length: 14 residues. This CDR3 reads CASSLRRTNTEAFF. CDR3 bases: TGTGCCAGCAGCCTTAGACGGACGAACACTGAAGCTTTCTTT.

V usage is TRBV5-1 and J usage is TRBJ2-3; no firm D call. The CDR3 length is 12 residues. V dropped 1 base and J dropped 3 bases, with 3 bases sitting between them. Germline V gives CDR1 SGHRS, CDR2 YFSETQ. The CDR3 spells CASSLSTDTQYF. CDR3 nucleotides: TGCGCCAGCAGCTTGTCGACAGATACGCAGTATTTT.

V and J are TRBV6-1 and TRBJ1-2, with 7 bases identical to TRBD1. The CDR3 loop spans 14 amino acids. Germline loops: CDR1 MNHNS, CDR2 SASEGT. The junction had 10 bases not matched to a gene; V was cut back by 6 bases and J by 6 bases. CDR3 loop: CASSRQGSRDGYTF. The CDR3 DNA follows: TGTGCCAGCAGCCGACAGGGTAGCAGGGATGGCTACACCTTC.

This clone has just one count. The rearrangement joins TRBV27 to TRBJ2-3, with D possibly matching TRBD2 (5 bases). The CDR3 has 15 residues. Germline V lookup: CDR1 MNHEY, CDR2 SMNVEV (reference sequence). V dropped 5 bases and J dropped 0 bases, with 12 bases sitting between them. This CDR3 reads CASSGKRYSTDTQYF. The CDR3 DNA follows: TGTGCCAGCAGTGGGAAGCGGTATAGCACAGATACGCAGTATTTT.

The rearrangement uses TRBV10-3 and TRBJ2-2; weak D call: TRBD2 (5 bases). Germline V gene lookup returns CDR1 ENHRY and CDR2 SYGVKD. This CDR3 contains 15 residues. V was cut by 7 bases and J by 1 base, with 13 bases left in between. The CDR3 DNA follows: TGTGCCATCAAAGAGCGCCGGGGGAACACCGGGGAGCTGTTTTTT. Protein product: CAIKERRGNTGELFF.

This clone showed up just a few times. J is TRBJ2-5 and V is TRBV6-5; 9 bases align to TRBD1. The CDR3 loop spans 11 amino acids. In germline, CDR1 is MNHEY, CDR2 SVGAGI. The J segment lost 14 bases and the V segment lost 6 bases, leaving 7 bases of the junction unmatched. The CDR3 DNA reads TGTGCCAGCAGGGTCCGGGACAGGGATTACTTC. Translating it yields CASRVRDRDYF.

A single count supports this clone. The chain joins TRBV5-1 to TRBJ2-7; D uncertain. The V end was cut by 0 bases, the J end by 5 bases, with 9 bases between. The CDR3 sequence is 13 residues long. The germline CDR1 and CDR2 sequences are SGHRS and YFSETQ. CDR3 nucleotide sequence: TGCGCCAGCAGCTTGGGCATTGCGGACGAGCAGTACTTC. Its protein is CASSLGIADEQYF.

J is TRBJ2-1 and V is TRBV29-1, with 12 bases identical to TRBD2. The CDR3 covers 18 residues. Germline-derived CDR1 and CDR2 are SQVTM and ANQGSEA. With 5 bases clipped from V and 6 bases from J, the junction kept 17 bases outside the gene matches. In DNA, the CDR3 is TGCAGCGTTAGAAGGACTAGCGGGGCCCCGGTAGGAAGCAATGAGCAGTTCTTC. It is translated as CSVRRTSGAPVGSNEQFF.

The V gene is TRBV19, the J gene TRBJ2-3; possibly TRBD1 for D (5 bases). The CDR3 length is 16 residues. From germline, CDR1 is LNHDA and CDR2 SQIVND (reference sequence). The V and J ends lost 4 bases and 0 bases respectively, with 14 bases between them. The CDR3 loop reads CASSTPRAGSTDTQYF. Written as DNA, the CDR3 is TGTGCCAGTAGTACCCCCAGGGCAGGGAGCACAGATACGCAGTATTTT.

The chain carries TRBV18 and TRBJ2-3; TRBD2 matches at 16 bases. The junction had 1 base not matched to a gene; V was cut back by 3 bases and J by 4 bases. The CDR3 contains 16 residues. Germline V lookup: CDR1 KGHSH, CDR2 LQKENI. CDR3 bases: TGTGCCAGCTCACCGGGACTAGCGGGGGGGCCAGATACGCAGTATTTT. Protein: CASSPGLAGGPDTQYF.

The chain links TRBV5-1 to TRBJ2-2, with 8 bases that match TRBD2. V gave up 5 bases and J gave up 0 bases; unmatched junction bases: 3. From germline, CDR1 is SGHRS and CDR2 YFSETQ. There are 15 residues in the CDR3. DNA of the CDR3: TGCGCCAGCAGGGTGGGACTAGCGAACACCGGGGAGCTGTTTTTT. The encoded protein is CASRVGLANTGELFF.

This clone was observed a few times. The chain couples TRBV19 to TRBJ2-5; D gene uncertain. CDR1 and CDR2 (germline): LNHDA, SQIVND (reference sequence). Trimming took off 5 bases at V and 5 bases at J, with 9 bases between the two ends. The CDR3 loop spans 12 amino acids. The CDR3: CASSPSRETQYF. Written as DNA, the CDR3 is TGTGCCAGTAGTCCAAGTCGGGAGACCCAGTACTTC.

The chain recombines TRBV6-5 with TRBJ1-4, with D hard to call. The CDR3 has 14 amino acids. The germline gives CDR1 MNHEY, CDR2 SVGAGI. The V gene lost 5 bases and the J gene lost 0 bases, with 7 bases spanning the gap. The chain's CDR3 is CASSPDTTNEKLFF. CDR3 coding DNA: TGTGCCAGCAGTCCCGACACAACTAATGAAAAACTGTTTTTT.

The chain couples TRBV6-1 to TRBJ1-1; D not resolved. The CDR3 consists of 14 residues. Per germline, CDR1 MNHNS and CDR2 SASEGT. V lost 5 bases, J lost 5 bases, and 15 bases lay in between. The CDR3 DNA reads TGTGCCAGCAGTCCGAGAGGTCGGGGAACTGAAGCTTTCTTT. Its protein product is CASSPRGRGTEAFF.

This clone was seen more than once but under ten times. This chain links TRBV7-3 with TRBJ2-1; 11 nucleotides line up with TRBD2. V shed 5 bases, J shed 7 bases, and the junction held 7 bases outside the gene matches. In germline, CDR1 is SGHTA, CDR2 FQGTGA. The CDR3 consists of 15 residues. CDR3 residues: CASSVAGGPGNEQFF. In nucleotides, the CDR3 is TGTGCCAGCAGCGTAGCGGGGGGGCCGGGTAATGAGCAGTTCTTC.

In DNA form, the CDR3 reads TGTGCCAGCAGTCTCTCGCGGGGGGGCGGGTACAATGAGCAGTTCTTC. Amino acids: CASSLSRGGGYNEQFF. This sequence joins TRBV27 and TRBJ2-1; 9 nucleotides match TRBD2. Germline V lookup: CDR1 MNHEY, CDR2 SMNVEV (reference sequence). The CDR3 runs to 16 residues. Unmatched junction bases numbered 9, after V lost 5 bases and J lost 4 bases.

The table lists this clone with a few counts. This chain links TRBV6-1 with TRBJ1-2, with D possibly being TRBD1 (5 bases). This CDR3 has 13 residues. The germline V gene has CDR1 MNHNS and CDR2 SASEGT. V lost 2 bases and J lost 9, with 13 bases in between. CDR3 sequence: CASSEQLAGRYTF. The CDR3 DNA reads TGTGCCAGCAGTGAACAGCTGGCGGGGCGCTACACCTTC.

The chain is built from TRBV4-3 and TRBJ2-1, with 8 bases that match TRBD1. From germline, CDR1 is LGHNA and CDR2 YSLEER. The CDR3 is 16 amino acids. With 4 bases clipped from V and 2 bases from J, the junction kept 7 bases outside the gene matches. CDR3: CASSLRGTGTYNEQFF. The DNA for the CDR3 is TGCGCCAGCAGCCTAAGGGGGACAGGAACCTACAATGAGCAGTTCTTC.

This clone was detected a few times. The chain links TRBV30 to TRBJ1-3, with 7 bases fitting TRBD1. V lost 3 bases, J lost 4 bases, and 9 bases stayed unmatched. CDR1 GTSNPN and CDR2 SVGIG come from the germline V gene (reference sequence). The CDR3 runs to 15 residues. CDR3 region: CAWSALGTAGNTIYF. The CDR3 DNA reads as TGTGCCTGGAGCGCCTTAGGGACAGCAGGAAACACCATATATTTT. The full variable domain, with the rest looked up from reference TRBV30 and TRBJ1-3, is SQTIHQWPATLVQPVGSPLSLECTVEGTSNPNLYWYRQAAGRGLQLLFYSVGIGQISSEVPQNLSASRPQDRQFILSSKKLLLSDSGFYLCAWSALGTAGNTIYFGEGSWLTVV.

The chain is built from TRBV19 and TRBJ2-2; the D gene is possibly TRBD2 (5 bases). Germline-derived CDR1 and CDR2 are LNHDA and SQIVND (reference sequence). The CDR3 covers 13 residues. Trimming left V 3 bases short and J 4 bases short, with 6 bases between. CDR3 bases: TGTGCCAGTAGTATCCGGGGCACCGGGGAGCTGTTTTTT. Protein product: CASSIRGTGELFF. The variable domain in full, with the rest retrieved from reference TRBV19 and TRBJ2-2, is DGGITQSPKYLFRKEGQNVTLSCEQNLNHDAMYWYRQDPGQGLRLIYYSQIVNDFQKGDIAEGYSVSREKKESFPLTVTSAQKNPTAFYLCASSIRGTGELFFGEGSRLTVL.

V gene TRBV29-1 combines with J gene TRBJ2-2, with 9 positions matching TRBD1. The J segment lost 5 bases and the V segment lost 3 bases, leaving 10 bases of the junction unmatched. This CDR3 is 16 amino acids long. Germline CDR1 SQVTM, CDR2 ANQGSEA. CDR3 residues: CSVEWAGTGKTGELFF. In DNA form, the CDR3 reads TGCAGCGTTGAGTGGGCGGGGACAGGGAAGACCGGGGAGCTGTTTTTT.

The CDR3 spells CASSVVGGITEAFF. CDR3 nucleotide sequence: TGTGCCAGTAGTGTCGTAGGGGGAATCACTGAAGCTTTCTTT. The genes are TRBV19 and TRBJ1-1; TRBD1 might be the D (6 bases). V lost 5 bases, J lost 4 bases, and 14 bases lay in between. The CDR3 sequence is 14 residues long. From germline, CDR1 is LNHDA and CDR2 SQIVND (reference sequence).

The chain links TRBV4-1 to TRBJ1-2; the D is unclear. This CDR3 comprises 14 residues. The germline V gene has CDR1 MGHRA and CDR2 YSYEKL. Trimming left V 4 bases short and J 2 bases short, with 11 bases between. Here the CDR3 reads CASSRVEGNYGYTF. The CDR3, as DNA: TGCGCCAGCAGCCGCGTGGAGGGCAACTATGGCTACACCTTC.

The chain employs TRBV7-9 and TRBJ2-3; D remains unclear. This CDR3 spans 16 amino acids. The germline gives CDR1 SEHNR, CDR2 FQNEAQ (reference sequence). The V gene lost 7 bases and the J gene lost 0 bases, with 17 bases spanning the gap. CDR3 coding DNA: TGTGCCAGCACTCTACGGGCAATTACTAGCACAGATACGCAGTATTTT. It is translated as CASTLRAITSTDTQYF.

The genes are TRBV6-5 and TRBJ2-7; D uncertain. The CDR3 spans 11 residues. The V and J ends lost 0 bases and 7 bases respectively, with 4 bases between them. Germline assignment: CDR1 MNHEY and CDR2 SVGAGI. CDR3 nucleotides: TGTGCCAGCAGTTACTCCCGTGAGCAGTACTTC. Its protein product is CASSYSREQYF.

The V call is TRBV5-4, the J call TRBJ2-1, with a possible D match to TRBD1 (6 bases). Germline V gene lookup returns CDR1 SGHNT and CDR2 YYREEE (reference sequence). The length of the CDR3 is 15 residues. Trimming shortened V by 3 bases and J by 0 bases, and 10 bases separated the two germline ends. CDR3 residues: CASSSQGSSYNEQFF. As DNA, the CDR3 is TGTGCCAGCAGCTCCCAGGGGAGCTCCTACAATGAGCAGTTCTTC.